This T cell receptor (beta chain) comes out of a study of blood T cells in healthy people across ages. From germline, CDR1 is LGHDT and CDR2 YNNKEL (reference sequence). Unmatched junction bases numbered 10, after V lost 1 base and J lost 10 bases. The CDR3 has 15 residues. Healthy Russian Caucasian donors spanned ages about 6 to 100 years. Approximately 9.1 milliliters was the volume of peripheral blood drawn from each donor. Each sample provided at least 5.5 micrograms of extracted total RNA. A second PCR of about 7 to 12 cycles used a sample-barcoded 5' primer and a J-beta primer mix. One entry per CDR3 protein, called by TCRdb with MiXCR from the 5' RACE reads. The sample shows over 1,500,000 distinct CDR3 sequences, 35% to 50% of them seen only once. This clonotype was counted between two and nine times.

Material for sequencing was blood. The chain has TRBV3-1 and TRBJ2-1; the match to TRBD2 covers 7 bases. The clonotype originates from a human donor in good health. The CDR3: CASSQGLGGDREQFF. The CDR3 DNA sequence: TGTGCCAGCAGCCAAGGTCTGGGGGGGGATCGGGAGCAGTTCTTC.